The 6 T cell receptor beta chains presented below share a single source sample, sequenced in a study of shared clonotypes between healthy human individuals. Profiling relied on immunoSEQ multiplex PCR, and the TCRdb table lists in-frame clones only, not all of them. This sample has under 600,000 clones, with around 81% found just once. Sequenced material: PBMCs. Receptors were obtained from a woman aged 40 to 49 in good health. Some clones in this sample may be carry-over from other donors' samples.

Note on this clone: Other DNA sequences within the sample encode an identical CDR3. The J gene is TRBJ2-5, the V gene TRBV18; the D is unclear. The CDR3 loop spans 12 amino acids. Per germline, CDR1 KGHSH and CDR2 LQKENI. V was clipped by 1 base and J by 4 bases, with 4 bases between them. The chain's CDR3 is CASSPQGETQYF. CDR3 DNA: TGTGCCAGCTCACCACAGGGAGAGACCCAGTACTTC.

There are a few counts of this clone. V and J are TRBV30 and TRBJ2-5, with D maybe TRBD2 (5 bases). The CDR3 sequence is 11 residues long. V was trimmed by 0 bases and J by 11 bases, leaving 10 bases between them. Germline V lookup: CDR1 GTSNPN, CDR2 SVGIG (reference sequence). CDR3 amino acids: CAWSVQAEQYF. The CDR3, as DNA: TGTGCCTGGAGTGTACAAGCGGAGCAGTACTTC.

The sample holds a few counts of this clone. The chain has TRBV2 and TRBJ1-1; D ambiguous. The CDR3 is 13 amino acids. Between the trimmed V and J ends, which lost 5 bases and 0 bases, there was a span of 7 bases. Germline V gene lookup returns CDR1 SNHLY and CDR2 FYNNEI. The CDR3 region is CASSLQMNTEAFF. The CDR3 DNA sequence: TGTGCCAGCAGTTTACAGATGAACACTGAAGCTTTCTTT. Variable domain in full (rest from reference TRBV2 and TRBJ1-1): EPEVTQTPSHQVTQMGQEVILRCVPISNHLYFYWYRQILGQKVEFLVSFYNNEISEKSEIFDDQFSVERPDGSNFTLKIRSTKLEDSAMYFCASSLQMNTEAFFGQGTRLTVV.

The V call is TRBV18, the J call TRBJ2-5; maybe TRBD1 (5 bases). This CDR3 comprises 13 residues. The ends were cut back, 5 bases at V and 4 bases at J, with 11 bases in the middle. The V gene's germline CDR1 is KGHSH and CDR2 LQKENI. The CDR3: CASSSGFGETQYF. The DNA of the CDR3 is TGTGCCAGCTCATCAGGGTTTGGAGAGACCCAGTACTTC.

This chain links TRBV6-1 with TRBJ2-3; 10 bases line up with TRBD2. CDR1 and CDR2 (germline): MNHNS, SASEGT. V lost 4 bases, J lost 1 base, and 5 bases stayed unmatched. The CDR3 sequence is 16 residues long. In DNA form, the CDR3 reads TGTGCCAGCAGTGCTCTACTAGCGGGACGCACAGATACGCAGTATTTT. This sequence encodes CASSALLAGRTDTQYF.

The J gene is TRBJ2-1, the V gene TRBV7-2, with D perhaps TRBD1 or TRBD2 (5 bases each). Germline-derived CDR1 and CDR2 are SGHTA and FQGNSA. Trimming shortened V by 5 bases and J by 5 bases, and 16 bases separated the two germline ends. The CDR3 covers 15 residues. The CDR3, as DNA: TGTGCCAGCAGCGAGTCCTCCGGGACGAACAATGAGCAGTTCTTC. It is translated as CASSESSGTNNEQFF.